This T cell receptor (beta chain) was sequenced during a study of response to subunit inactivated influenza vaccine. Study-wide points: Authors suggested each seasonal flu vaccination may recruit only limited numbers of new T cells.

One entry per CDR3 protein results from TCRdb running MiXCR on the RT-PCR reads. The data contain 800,000 or so distinct CDR3 sequences, roughly 20% of them singletons. A remark on this clonotype: Its specificity is not known.

The specimen comprised PBMCs from blood, sampled approximately 5 days after vaccination. The clonotype comes from a man aged 45 to 65 who received an inactivated influenza vaccine.

The CDR3 reads CASSGTGMSEAFF. CDR3 bases: TGTGCCAGCAGTGGGACAGGGATGTCCGAAGCTTTCTTT. This rearrangement joins TRBV6-1 to TRBJ1-1; TRBD1 matches 8 bases. This CDR3 spans 13 amino acids. Germline loops: CDR1 MNHNS, CDR2 SASEGT. With V trimmed by 4 bases and J by 8 bases, 6 bases remained unmatched.